A selection of T cell receptor beta chains follows, all from one sample in a study of shared clonotypes between healthy human individuals. TCRdb's table, derived via immunoSEQ multiplex PCR, lists solely in-frame clones and lacks some. Found here are 2 million to 2.5 million clones, 85% to 95% of them singletons; the top ten hold roughly 1.7%. The sample consisted of naive CD8+ T cells from PBMCs. The receptors were gathered from a young man in good health. Some clones in this sample may be carry-over from other donors' samples. Both conserved end residues are part of each CDR3. D genes are given only for firm matches. Clone size is stated in some rows and not others, as once, few, many or a class when expanded.

NA | few | TRBJ2-1 | TRBV19 | TGTGCCACCAATCCCGATTCCTACAATGAGCAGTTCTTC | CATNPDSYNEQFF
TRBD1 | NA | TRBJ2-7 | TRBV9 | TGTGCCAGCAGCGAGGGGGCTACGCACTACGAGCAGTACTTC | CASSEGATHYEQYF
TRBD2 | NA | TRBJ2-1 | TRBV7-9 | TGTGCCAGCAGCTTAGCTAGCGGGAGTTCTAATGAGCAGTTCTTC | CASSLASGSSNEQFF
NA | NA | TRBJ2-2 | TRBV29-1 | TGCAGCGTTACCCCGATGAACACCGGGGAGCTGTTTTTT | CSVTPMNTGELFF
TRBD1 | NA | TRBJ2-1 | TRBV19 | TGTGCCAGTAGTATCGGGCAGGGGGTTGGGTCGGAGCAGTTCTTC | CASSIGQGVGSEQFF
TRBD2 | NA | TRBJ2-1 | TRBV27 | TGTGCCAGCAGACGGACTAGCGGGAGTCTTTACAATGAGCAGTTCTTC | CASRRTSGSLYNEQFF
NA | NA | TRBJ1-5 | TRBV25-1 | TGTGCCAGCAGTGAACTGGACAGCGACAATCAGCCCCAGCATTTT | CASSELDSDNQPQHF
NA | few | TRBJ2-1 | TRBV4-2 | TGTGCCAGCAGGCATACCGGGACAAATAATGAGCAGTTCTTC | CASRHTGTNNEQFF
NA | NA | TRBJ1-6 | TRBV5-6 | TGTGCCAGCAGCTTGGGACATTTAAATTCACCCCTCCACTTT | CASSLGHLNSPLHF
NA | NA | TRBJ2-2 | TRBV11-2 | TGTGCCAGCAGCTTAGTCCCCGGTCGGAATTTAATTGACACCGGGGAGCTGTTTTTT | CASSLVPGRNLIDTGELFF
NA | NA | TRBJ2-1 | TRBV5-4 | TGTGCCAGCAGCCAGGACAATCTATACACGGTTAATGAGCAGTTCTTC | CASSQDNLYTVNEQFF